The 32 T cell receptor beta chains below come from one sample, sequenced in a study of siplizumab effects on memory and regulatory T cells. Profiled with immunoSEQ multiplex PCR; TCRdb holds only in-frame clones, not every one. The sample lists fewer than 100,000 clones; 94% were seen once. The sequenced material came from non-Treg CD4+ T cells sorted from blood. The receptors were sampled from a human donor in good health.

The chain uses TRBV19 and TRBJ2-7; 9 nucleotides agree with TRBD1. This CDR3 is built from 16 residues. The germline V gene has CDR1 LNHDA and CDR2 SQIVND (reference sequence). Unmatched junction bases numbered 12, after V lost 7 bases and J lost 2 bases. This CDR3 reads CASTTSPGTGTYEQYF. The CDR3 DNA follows: TGTGCCAGTACTACCAGTCCCGGGACAGGGACCTACGAGCAGTACTTC.

The CDR3 sequence is CASSKEGMGTDTQYF. The CDR3, as DNA: TGCGCCAGCAGCAAGGAGGGGATGGGCACAGATACGCAGTATTTT. V usage is TRBV5-1 and J usage is TRBJ2-3, with D possibly being TRBD2 (6 bases). Looked up from germline, CDR1 is SGHRS and CDR2 is YFSETQ. V dropped 4 bases and J dropped 1 base, with 13 bases sitting between them. CDR3 length: 15 amino acids.

In DNA form, the CDR3 reads TGTGCCAGCAGCGCGCACAGGGATAGCAATCAGCCCCAGCATTTT. The encoded protein is CASSAHRDSNQPQHF. This chain links TRBV9 with TRBJ1-5, with a tentative D call TRBD1 (6 bases). Germline loops: CDR1 SGDLS, CDR2 YYNGEE. The V gene lost 3 bases and the J gene lost 0 bases, with 10 bases spanning the gap. The CDR3 runs 15 residues.

The V and J genes are TRBV19 and TRBJ1-1, with D maybe TRBD1 (5 bases). Germline V gives CDR1 LNHDA, CDR2 SQIVND (reference sequence). CDR3 length: 15 amino acids. The ends were cut back, 2 bases at V and 2 bases at J, with 12 bases in the middle. The CDR3 DNA sequence: TGTGCCAGTAGTATAACGGGGCTAAAAAACACTGAAGCTTTCTTT. Amino acids: CASSITGLKNTEAFF.

The chain is built from TRBV19 and TRBJ2-7; 7 bases match TRBD2. Germline V CDR1 and CDR2: LNHDA, SQIVND (reference sequence). The V segment lost 4 bases and the J segment 7 bases; nucleotides outside the gene matches: 10. The CDR3 contains 14 residues. This CDR3 reads CASSTRGDMGEQYF. The CDR3 region has the DNA TGTGCCAGTAGTACCCGGGGGGATATGGGGGAGCAGTACTTC.

This chain joins TRBV5-4 and TRBJ2-5, with no clear D. The CDR3 spans 11 residues. Germline CDR1 reads SGHNT; CDR2 reads YYREEE (reference sequence). V dropped 4 bases and J dropped 4 bases, with 5 bases sitting between them. DNA for the CDR3: TGTGCCAGCAGCCTTTCAGAGACCCAGTACTTC. As protein: CASSLSETQYF.

This chain links TRBV28 with TRBJ2-7; the D gene is possibly TRBD1 (6 bases). The CDR3 extends over 13 amino acids. V gave up 6 bases and J gave up 5 bases, with 14 bases separating them. In germline, CDR1 is MDHEN, CDR2 SYDVKM. The CDR3 sequence is CASRDRSVNEQYF. CDR3 in DNA: TGTGCCAGCAGAGACAGGAGCGTCAACGAGCAGTACTTC.

This chain's CDR3 is CASSPLTGGNTEAFF. The DNA of the CDR3 is TGTGCCAGCAGTCCACTGACAGGGGGGAACACTGAAGCTTTCTTT. J is TRBJ1-1 and V is TRBV27, with 9 bases fitting TRBD1. CDR1 MNHEY and CDR2 SMNVEV come from the germline V gene (reference sequence). The junction had 5 bases not matched to a gene; V was cut back by 5 bases and J by 1 base. The CDR3 runs 15 residues.

The V call is TRBV2, the J call TRBJ2-3, with 7 nucleotides matching TRBD2. Germline trimming cut 6 bases from V and 6 bases from J; bases unmatched to any gene: 12. Germline CDR1 is SNHLY and CDR2 is FYNNEI. The CDR3 spans 15 residues. The CDR3 coding sequence is TGTGCCAGCAGCCTCGCGGCGGGGGTCAGGGATACGCAGTATTTT. Its translation: CASSLAAGVRDTQYF. Together with reference TRBV2 and TRBJ2-3, the CDR3 gives the full variable domain: EPEVTQTPSHQVTQMGQEVILRCVPISNHLYFYWYRQILGQKVEFLVSFYNNEISEKSEIFDDQFSVERPDGSNFTLKIRSTKLEDSAMYFCASSLAAGVRDTQYFGPGTRLTVL.

This rearrangement joins TRBV5-8 to TRBJ1-4; the D gene is possibly TRBD1 (5 bases). V was pared by 6 bases and J by 7 bases, with 22 bases between. The CDR3 sequence is 16 residues long. CDR1 and CDR2 from the germline V gene are SGHTS and YDEGEE. Written as DNA, the CDR3 is TGTGCCAGCACCGCGGGAACGGGGGTTTTATTTGAAAAACTGTTTTTT. This codes for CASTAGTGVLFEKLFF.

The chain recombines TRBV5-6 with TRBJ1-1; D possibly corresponds to TRBD1 (5 bases). Germline values: CDR1 SGHDT, CDR2 YYEEEE. The CDR3 sequence is 15 residues long. V lost 1 base, J lost 4 bases, and 14 bases lay in between. CDR3 sequence: CASSLPIMGGTEAFF. CDR3 DNA: TGTGCCAGCAGCTTGCCCATAATGGGGGGCACTGAAGCTTTCTTT.

The CDR3 region is CASSLAKGRIYGYTF. CDR3 DNA: TGTGCCAGCAGCTTAGCCAAAGGCCGAATTTATGGCTACACCTTC. The chain joins TRBV7-9 to TRBJ1-2; D is ambiguous. The CDR3 extends over 15 amino acids. V lost 0 bases to trimming and J lost 5 bases, with 13 bases between them. Germline lookup yields CDR1 SEHNR and CDR2 FQNEAQ (reference sequence).

The CDR3 nucleotides are TGTGCCAGCAGCTCCCCTGCAGGGACTAGACCCTACGAGCAGTACTTC. Its translation is CASSSPAGTRPYEQYF. The rearrangement links TRBV13 to TRBJ2-7; the match to TRBD2 covers 8 bases. The CDR3 length is 16 residues. From germline, CDR1 is PRHDT and CDR2 FYEKMQ (reference sequence). The V and J ends lost 4 bases and 2 bases, in that order; junction bases with no gene match: 10.

CDR3: CSVYQGGYTF. CDR3 bases: TGCAGCGTCTACCAAGGGGGCTACACCTTC. This sequence joins TRBV29-1 and TRBJ1-2; no clear D. Trimming removed 6 bases at V and 8 bases at J, with 10 bases between. Germline V gene data show CDR1 as SQVTM and CDR2 as ANQGSEA. CDR3 length equals 10 residues. Supplemented by reference TRBV29-1 and TRBJ1-2, the full variable domain reads SAVISQKPSRDICQRGTSLTIQCQVDSQVTMMFWYRQQPGQSLTLIATANQGSEATYESGFVIDKFPISRPNLTFSTLTVSNMSPEDSSIYLCSVYQGGYTFGSGTRLTVV.

This clone was recorded only once. The J gene is TRBJ2-3, the V gene TRBV27, with D possibly matching TRBD1 (6 bases). CDR1 MNHEY and CDR2 SMNVEV come from the germline V gene (reference sequence). The CDR3 totals 15 residues. V was cut by 2 bases and J by 6 bases, with 15 bases left in between. The CDR3 region is CASSLAQGPRDTQYF. CDR3 coding DNA: TGTGCCAGCAGTTTAGCCCAGGGGCCGAGGGATACGCAGTATTTT.

The J gene is TRBJ1-2, the V gene TRBV30; no clear D. V was trimmed by 1 base and J by 4 bases, leaving 13 bases between them. The CDR3 totals 14 residues. Germline assignment: CDR1 GTSNPN and CDR2 SVGIG (reference sequence). Here the CDR3 DNA reads TGTGCCTGGAGTGCGGTTACGGGGTTCTATGGCTACACCTTC. Translating gives CAWSAVTGFYGYTF.

The genes are TRBV11-2 and TRBJ2-1, with 9 bases lining up with TRBD1. The J segment lost 4 bases and the V segment lost 3 bases, leaving 4 bases of the junction unmatched. The CDR3 runs to 15 residues. CDR1 is SGHAT and CDR2 is FQNNGV in the germline V gene. The CDR3 protein is CASSFSGTGYNEQFF. CDR3 coding DNA: TGTGCCAGCAGCTTTTCCGGGACAGGGTACAATGAGCAGTTCTTC. Supplemented by reference TRBV11-2 and TRBJ2-1, the full variable domain reads EAGVAQSPRYKIIEKRQSVAFWCNPISGHATLYWYQQILGQGPKLLIQFQNNGVVDDSQLPKDRFSAERLKGVDSTLKIQPAKLEDSAVYLCASSFSGTGYNEQFFGPGTRLTVL.

The chain joins TRBV18 to TRBJ1-4; the D is unclear. Per germline, CDR1 KGHSH and CDR2 LQKENI. This CDR3 is 18 amino acids long. Trimming pared 6 bases from V and 8 bases from J, leaving 28 bases between. The CDR3 DNA reads TGTGCCAGCTCGCCAAAGTTCACTTTATCGGGTCTAGAAGAAAAACTGTTTTTT. Its protein is CASSPKFTLSGLEEKLFF.

This chain links TRBV28 with TRBJ2-3; D might be TRBD1 (7 bases). V lost 3 bases and J 3 bases, leaving 13 bases between the germline ends. CDR1 is MDHEN and CDR2 is SYDVKM in the germline V gene. This CDR3 has 15 amino acids. The CDR3 is CASSFVAGGTDTQYF. The CDR3 DNA reads TGTGCCAGCAGTTTCGTGGCAGGGGGGACAGATACGCAGTATTTT.

In its sample, this clone was seen once. V and J are TRBV5-1 and TRBJ2-3, with 11 bases that match TRBD2. J gave up 6 bases and V 0 bases, and 3 bases lay outside the gene matches. This CDR3 comprises 15 residues. Looked up from germline, CDR1 is SGHRS and CDR2 is YFSETQ. The CDR3 sequence is CASSLVPSGGDTQYF. CDR3 DNA sequence: TGCGCCAGCAGCTTGGTACCTAGCGGGGGGGATACGCAGTATTTT.

The chain combines TRBV27 with TRBJ1-6; 10 positions agree with TRBD1. V dropped 5 bases and J dropped 7; count of bases not matched to a gene: 11. The CDR3 is made up of 17 amino acids. CDR1 and CDR2 from the germline V gene are MNHEY and SMNVEV (reference sequence). CDR3 bases: TGTGCCAGCAGTGCCCGCAGACAGGGGGCGGGGAATTCACCCCTCCACTTT. This translates into CASSARRQGAGNSPLHF.

This sequence joins TRBV6-5 and TRBJ1-4; possibly TRBD1 for D (6 bases). V was pared by 5 bases and J by 8 bases, with 12 bases between. Germline CDR1 reads MNHEY; CDR2 reads SVGAGI. The CDR3 contains 13 residues. The DNA of the CDR3 is TGTGCCAGCAGTAAACAGGGAGGAGAAAAACTGTTTTTT. Translation gives CASSKQGGEKLFF.

The chain joins TRBV5-8 to TRBJ2-3; the match to TRBD2 covers 15 bases. The ends lost 4 bases at V and 4 bases at J; junction bases unmatched: 10. Germline CDR1 SGHTS, CDR2 YDEGEE. CDR3 length equals 18 residues. The CDR3 bases are TGTGCCAGCAGCCGTGGACTAGCGGGGGGGCTAGGGGCAGATACGCAGTATTTT. Its protein product is CASSRGLAGGLGADTQYF.

V is TRBV30 and J is TRBJ1-2, with D possibly TRBD1 on 5 matching bases. Trimming took off 4 bases at V and 4 bases at J, with 16 bases between the two ends. Germline V CDR1 and CDR2: GTSNPN, SVGIG (reference sequence). CDR3 length equals 14 residues. CDR3 nucleotide sequence: TGTGCCTGGATACACCCCGGGGCCCCCTATGGCTACACCTTC. Translating gives CAWIHPGAPYGYTF.

V gene TRBV4-1 combines with J gene TRBJ1-3; D call uncertain. The CDR3 is made up of 15 amino acids. V was pared by 0 bases and J by 1 base, with 7 bases between. CDR1 is MGHRA, CDR2 YSYEKL, per germline. CDR3 coding DNA: TGCGCCAGCAGCCAAGAAAGGGCTTCTGGAAACACCATATATTTT. It codes for CASSQERASGNTIYF.

The J gene is TRBJ2-5, the V gene TRBV5-1; 11 positions match TRBD2. CDR1 and CDR2 from the germline V gene are SGHRS and YFSETQ. V lost 0 bases to trimming and J lost 5 bases; unmatched junction nucleotides: 6. This CDR3 comprises 16 residues. The CDR3 protein is CASSLEASGGFETQYF. The CDR3 region has the DNA TGCGCCAGCAGCTTGGAGGCTAGCGGGGGGTTTGAGACCCAGTACTTC.

The rearrangement uses TRBV6-6 and TRBJ1-6; D not resolved. V was cut by 4 bases and J by 4 bases, with 2 bases left in between. Germline V CDR1 and CDR2: MNHNY, SVGAGI (reference sequence). The CDR3 totals 12 residues. The chain's CDR3 is CASSSYNSPLHF. Here the CDR3 DNA reads TGTGCCAGCAGTTCATATAATTCACCCCTCCACTTT.

V usage is TRBV27 and J usage is TRBJ2-7; a weak D match, TRBD2 (5 bases). The germline V gene has CDR1 MNHEY and CDR2 SMNVEV (reference sequence). Trimming removed 7 bases from V and 1 base from J, with 14 bases in between. This CDR3 spans 14 amino acids. CDR3 coding DNA: TGTGCCAGCAAAAATACACGGGAATCCTACGAGCAGTACTTC. Protein: CASKNTRESYEQYF.

This clone was recorded only once. V is TRBV9 and J is TRBJ2-3; a weak D match, TRBD1 (6 bases). V lost 0 bases and J lost 9, with 17 bases in between. The CDR3 consists of 15 residues. CDR1 and CDR2 from the germline V gene are SGDLS and YYNGEE. The CDR3 DNA reads as TGTGCCAGCAGCGTAGGTGCCTTGGACAGAGGCACGCAGTATTTT. It yields the protein CASSVGALDRGTQYF.

The chain joins TRBV5-1 to TRBJ2-3; 7 bases line up with TRBD1. This CDR3 is built from 15 residues. J gave up 2 bases and V 1 base, and 4 bases lay outside the gene matches. CDR1 and CDR2 from the germline V gene are SGHRS and YFSETQ. CDR3: CASSLSGTATDTQYF. The CDR3, as DNA: TGCGCCAGCAGCTTGTCAGGGACAGCCACAGATACGCAGTATTTT.

The J gene is TRBJ1-4, the V gene TRBV28, with TRBD1 identical over 8 bases. CDR3 length: 14 amino acids. The germline V gene has CDR1 MDHEN and CDR2 SYDVKM. V was pared by 11 bases and J by 7 bases, with 12 bases of the junction left unmatched. The CDR3 loop reads CALGPTGAFEKLFF. The CDR3 DNA follows: TGTGCCTTAGGCCCGACAGGGGCATTTGAAAAACTGTTTTTT.

V and J are TRBV29-1 and TRBJ1-5; D might be TRBD1 (5 bases). The CDR3 totals 13 residues. In germline, CDR1 is SQVTM, CDR2 ANQGSEA. Trimming stripped 4 bases from V and 0 bases from J, with 7 bases between. The CDR3 protein is CSVGGGSNQPQHF. The CDR3 nucleotides are TGCAGCGTTGGGGGGGGTAGCAATCAGCCCCAGCATTTT.